Below, 7 T cell receptor beta chains from the same sample are listed, as sequenced in a study of T cells in Graves' hyperthyroidism and ophthalmopathy. Amplified TCR beta CDR3 regions came from RNA transcripts. The HTBI primer set served for first-round RT-PCR of the TCR CDR3. TCRdb processed the multiplex PCR reads anew with MiXCR; each CDR3 protein has one entry. In the table there are about 600,000 distinct CDR3 sequences, 14% of which are singletons. Sequenced: blood. These receptors all stem from a woman under 30 with Graves' ophthalmopathy.

The rearrangement joins TRBV20-1 to TRBJ2-5; 8 nucleotides line up with TRBD2. In germline, CDR1 is DFQATT, CDR2 SNEGSKA (reference sequence). The V segment lost 2 bases and the J segment 2 bases; nucleotides outside the gene matches: 10. The CDR3 sequence is 16 residues long. In DNA form, the CDR3 reads TGCAGTGCTAGACCTCCTCTAGCGGGTAGTCAAGAGACCCAGTACTTC. Its protein product is CSARPPLAGSQETQYF.

In its sample, this clonotype was seen many times. This chain joins TRBV2 and TRBJ2-2; D might be TRBD1 (5 bases). Trimming left V 2 bases short and J 2 bases short, with 6 bases between. The CDR3 runs to 14 residues. Germline lookup yields CDR1 SNHLY and CDR2 FYNNEI. CDR3 loop: CASSEWTNTGELFF. CDR3 bases: TGTGCCAGCAGTGAATGGACAAACACCGGGGAGCTGTTTTTT.

This clonotype appeared a few times. Germline and junction disagree at one end, which may indicate a read error. The chain couples TRBV7-9 to TRBJ1-2; a weak D match, TRBD1 (5 bases). The germline CDR1 and CDR2 sequences are SEHNR and FQNEAQ (reference sequence). The CDR3 extends over 14 amino acids. The CDR3 DNA sequence: TGTGCTAGCAGCATGCCCGGGACTGCCTATGGCTACACCTTC. Translation gives CASSMPGTAYGYTF.

There are a few counts of this clonotype. This rearrangement joins TRBV15 to TRBJ1-2, with D tentatively TRBD1 (5 bases). Trimming stripped 1 base from V and 5 bases from J, with 11 bases between. Germline V lookup: CDR1 LNHNV, CDR2 YYDKDF (reference sequence). CDR3 length equals 14 residues. CDR3 sequence reads: CATSRAGRVYGYTF. Written as DNA, the CDR3 is TGTGCCACCAGCAGAGCCGGCAGGGTTTATGGCTACACCTTC.

This clonotype was detected a few times. V gene TRBV29-1 combines with J gene TRBJ1-1; D not resolved. The CDR3 loop spans 12 amino acids. Germline V gene lookup returns CDR1 SQVTM and CDR2 ANQGSEA. Trimming shortened V by 8 bases and J by 4 bases, and 14 bases separated the two germline ends. Written as DNA, the CDR3 is TGCAGCTATTCGCGAGTGGCCACTGAAGCTTTCTTT. It specifies CSYSRVATEAFF.

The table lists this clonotype with many counts. The rearrangement joins TRBV12-3 or TRBV12-4 to TRBJ1-4, with D possibly matching TRBD1 (6 bases). The CDR3 contains 15 residues. Trimming took off 6 bases at V and 8 bases at J, with 19 bases between the two ends. CDR3 loop: CASSSSSARGEKLFF. The DNA for the CDR3 is TGTGCCAGCAGCTCATCATCGGCCAGGGGAGAAAAACTGTTTTTT.

The table lists this clonotype with many counts. The V gene is TRBV30, the J gene TRBJ1-1; the D is unclear. V lost 0 bases, J lost 8 bases, and 13 bases lay in between. This CDR3 is built from 13 residues. From germline, CDR1 is GTSNPN and CDR2 SVGIG (reference sequence). CDR3 sequence reads: CAWSVTQVGEAFF. The CDR3 DNA follows: TGTGCCTGGAGTGTAACCCAGGTAGGAGAAGCTTTCTTT.